This T cell receptor (beta chain) was retrieved from a study of graft-versus-host responses after intestinal transplantation. Study summary: All of the recipients had induction that used anti-thymocyte globulin, then tacrolimus and steroids for roughly three years.

Investigators plated 200,000 CFSE-labeled responder cells together with 200,000 irradiated stimulator cells labeled with violet dye. TCRdb's copy holds only in-frame clones and misses some; the assay was immunoSEQ multiplex PCR. The data hold some 2,000 clones, with 37% observed a single time. In this sample, this clone is medium-sized. The sequence derives from a human patient who was an organ donor for intestinal transplantation. The sample consisted of alloreactive CD8+ T cells from a mixed lymphocyte reaction culture, taken before transplantation. Subset: CFSE-low proliferating T cells sorted from approximately 6-day pre-transplant mixed lymphocyte reaction (GvH or HvG direction).

As DNA, the CDR3 is TGTGCCAGTATTACAGGGGGAAACACTGAAGCTTTCTTT. Translating it yields CASITGGNTEAFF. The chain recombines TRBV19 with TRBJ1-1, with 8 nucleotides matching TRBD1. V lost 7 bases and J lost 2; bases outside the gene matches: 3. Per the germline V gene, CDR1 is LNHDA and CDR2 is SQIVND (reference sequence). The length of the CDR3 is 13 residues. The full variable domain, its missing parts supplied by reference TRBV19 and TRBJ1-1, is DGGITQSPKYLFRKEGQNVTLSCEQNLNHDAMYWYRQDPGQGLRLIYYSQIVNDFQKGDIAEGYSVSREKKESFPLTVTSAQKNPTAFYLCASITGGNTEAFFGQGTRLTVV.